This T cell receptor (beta chain) stems from a study of control samples from healthy donors and cancer patients. Clones were sequenced by immunoSEQ multiplex PCR, and TCRdb holds only the in-frame ones, with some missing. Of 350,000 to 450,000 clones in the sample, 80% to 95% are singletons; the top ten hold around 6.8%. Comments on this clone: The DNA is omitted, as the CDR3 cannot be located on it reliably, and the CDR3 follows TCRdb's listing.

The CDR3 has 18 amino acids, counting both end residues. In germline, CDR1 is KGHSH, CDR2 LQKENI. The sequenced material came from PBMCs. This chain connects TRBV18 to TRBJ2-7; the table's TRBD2 call for D was not verified on the DNA. The receptor was derived from a man aged 35 to 55 with head and neck cancer. This CDR3 is CASSPPFFGEGSSYEQYF.